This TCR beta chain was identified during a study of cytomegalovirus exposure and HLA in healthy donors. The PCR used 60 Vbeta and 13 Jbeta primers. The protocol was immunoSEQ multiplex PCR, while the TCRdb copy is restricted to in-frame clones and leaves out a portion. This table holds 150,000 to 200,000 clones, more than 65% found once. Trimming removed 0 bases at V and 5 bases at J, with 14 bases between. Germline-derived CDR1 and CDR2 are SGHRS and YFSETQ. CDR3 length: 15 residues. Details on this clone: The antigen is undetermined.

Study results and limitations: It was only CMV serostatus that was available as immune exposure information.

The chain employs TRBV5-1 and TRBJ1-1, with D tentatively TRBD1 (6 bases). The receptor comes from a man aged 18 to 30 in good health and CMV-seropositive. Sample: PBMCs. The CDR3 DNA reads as TGCGCCAGCAGCTTGGATTGGGGGGGCCGGACTGAAGCTTTCTTT. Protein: CASSLDWGGRTEAFF.